This T cell receptor (beta chain) was profiled in a study of T cell responses to AZD1222 COVID-19 vaccine. TCRdb's table, derived via immunoSEQ multiplex PCR, lists solely in-frame clones and lacks some. The profile covers nearly 110,000 clones, with about 90% appearing a single time and around 4.4% taken by the ten largest. This CDR3 is built from 17 residues. Germline V gene lookup returns CDR1 SGHDN and CDR2 FVKESK. Trimming removed 2 bases from V and 0 bases from J; junction bases left unmatched: 9. The chain recombines TRBV14 with TRBJ1-2; TRBD1 matches at 7 bases. The sequences come from peripheral blood, collected on day 0 of AZD1222 vaccination. This clonotype originated in an adult in good health. The CDR3, as DNA: TGTGCCAGCAGCCAAACGACCCACAGGGGACCTAACTATGGCTACACCTTC. Translated, it gives CASSQTTHRGPNYGYTF.